One sample yielded the 26 T cell receptor beta chains listed below, sequenced in a study of STAT3 mutations in large granular lymphocyte leukemia. These receptors' targets are unknown. Libraries were prepared by immunoSEQ multiplex PCR; TCRdb keeps only in-frame clonotypes and omits some of them. The sample yields about 39,000 clones, around 80% seen once. Study results and caveats: At least one immunodominant TCR beta clonotype appeared in every T-cell large granular lymphocyte leukemia patient.

Sample: PBMCs. The origin of the receptors is a human donor with T large granular lymphocyte leukemia. Some clones in this sample may be carry-over from other donors' samples.

The chain uses TRBV19 and TRBJ1-4; weak D call: TRBD1 (6 bases). The ends were cut back, 1 base at V and 11 bases at J, with 26 bases in the middle. Per the germline V gene, CDR1 is LNHDA and CDR2 is SQIVND (reference sequence). CDR3 length: 18 amino acids. CDR3: CASSIGLVFGTTQIKLFF. CDR3 coding DNA: TGTGCCAGTAGTATAGGGTTGGTGTTCGGGACAACACAGATCAAACTGTTTTTT.

A word on this clone: Other DNA sequences within the sample encode an identical CDR3. This chain links TRBV6-5 with TRBJ2-3; D is undetermined. V was pared by 4 bases and J by 4 bases, with 3 bases between. The CDR3 runs 11 residues. Germline V CDR1 and CDR2: MNHEY, SVGAGI. The DNA of the CDR3 is TGTGCCAGCAGTTCCTCAGATACGCAGTATTTT. It yields the protein CASSSSDTQYF.

V gene TRBV9 combines with J gene TRBJ2-7, with 10 nucleotides matching TRBD1. Unmatched junction bases numbered 4, after V lost 0 bases and J lost 4 bases. The CDR3 is made up of 15 amino acids. Germline V gene sequence: CDR1 SGDLS, CDR2 YYNGEE. The CDR3 loop reads CASSVDGTGAYEQYF. DNA for the CDR3: TGTGCCAGCAGCGTAGACGGGACAGGGGCGTACGAGCAGTACTTC.

Written as DNA, the CDR3 is TGTGCCAGCGGGGGGTTTTACGAGCAGTACTTC. Translation: CASGGFYEQYF. The chain carries TRBV28 and TRBJ2-7, with D perhaps TRBD2 (6 bases). Trimming stripped 8 bases from V and 4 bases from J, with 9 bases between. Germline V gene data show CDR1 as MDHEN and CDR2 as SYDVKM. The CDR3 has 11 amino acids.

The chain uses TRBV27 and TRBJ2-1; D call uncertain. This CDR3 is 13 amino acids long. Trimming pared 7 bases from V and 1 base from J, leaving 8 bases between. Germline CDR1 MNHEY, CDR2 SMNVEV (reference sequence). The CDR3 nucleotides are TGTGCCAGCACCGGACGGTCCTACAATGAGCAGTTCTTC. Translation gives CASTGRSYNEQFF.

The genes are TRBV11-2 and TRBJ1-4; D unclear. The CDR3 is made up of 14 amino acids. The germline V gene has CDR1 SGHAT and CDR2 FQNNGV. Trimming removed 1 base at V and 8 bases at J, with 11 bases between. The chain's CDR3 is CASSLGARKEKLFF. The CDR3 nucleotides read TGTGCCAGCAGCTTAGGGGCCCGGAAGGAAAAACTGTTTTTT.

The rearrangement links TRBV5-1 to TRBJ1-2; 12 bases align to TRBD1. Trimming took 4 bases from V and 4 from J; bases not matched to a gene: 8. This CDR3 region has 16 residues. The V gene's germline CDR1 is SGHRS and CDR2 YFSETQ. The CDR3 region is CASSPGTGGYGYGYTF. The CDR3 nucleotides read TGCGCCAGCAGCCCCGGGACAGGGGGCTACGGCTATGGCTACACCTTC.

CDR3 bases: TGCAGCGCCTCGGACAGGCGTGGTGGGGAGACCCAGTACTTC. Amino acid sequence: CSASDRRGGETQYF. The chain joins TRBV29-1 to TRBJ2-5, with 7 positions matching TRBD1. Germline V lookup: CDR1 SQVTM, CDR2 ANQGSEA. The length of the CDR3 is 14 residues. The ends lost 7 bases at V and 5 bases at J; junction bases unmatched: 13.

V is TRBV5-1 and J is TRBJ1-5; 7 nucleotides agree with TRBD1. J gave up 9 bases and V 4 bases, and 7 bases lay outside the gene matches. The CDR3 extends over 13 amino acids. Germline loops: CDR1 SGHRS, CDR2 YFSETQ. This chain's CDR3 is CASSRTGPWPQHF. In nucleotides, the CDR3 is TGCGCCAGCAGCCGGACAGGCCCTTGGCCCCAGCATTTT.

This chain joins TRBV19 and TRBJ2-6, with D tentatively TRBD1 (6 bases). Germline V gene lookup returns CDR1 LNHDA and CDR2 SQIVND (reference sequence). Trimming cost V 3 bases and J 2 bases, with 14 bases left between them. The CDR3 contains 17 residues. The CDR3 nucleotides are TGTGCCAGTAGTATTCAGGGAAGGACAGCTGGGGCCAACGTCCTGACTTTC. As protein: CASSIQGRTAGANVLTF.

The CDR3 DNA is TGCGCCAGCAGCTTGGGGGACGGCACTGAAGCTTTCTTT. It yields the protein CASSLGDGTEAFF. The rearrangement uses TRBV5-1 and TRBJ1-1; D might be TRBD1 (5 bases). There are 13 residues in the CDR3. With 0 bases removed from V and 4 bases from J, the gap between germline ends came to 7 bases. The V gene's germline CDR1 is SGHRS and CDR2 YFSETQ.

This clone was recorded a few times. The chain recombines TRBV5-4 with TRBJ1-5; 7 bases are shared with TRBD1. V shed 0 bases, J shed 10 bases, and the junction held 7 bases outside the gene matches. Looked up from germline, CDR1 is SGHNT and CDR2 is YYREEE (reference sequence). The CDR3 consists of 14 residues. The DNA for the CDR3 is TGTGCCAGCAGCTTGGAAGGGGGCAACGGACCCCAGCATTTT. Its translation is CASSLEGGNGPQHF.

V and J are TRBV5-8 and TRBJ2-7; no clear D gene. Trimming removed 1 base at V and 0 bases at J, with 8 bases between. From germline, CDR1 is SGHTS and CDR2 YDEGEE. This CDR3 is 14 amino acids long. CDR3 amino acids: CASSLSVISYEQYF. The CDR3 region has the DNA TGTGCCAGCAGCTTGTCGGTGATCTCCTACGAGCAGTACTTC.

V and J are TRBV5-1 and TRBJ1-1; D ambiguous. V was pared by 1 base and J by 0 bases, with 10 bases between. The CDR3 is 15 residues long. Germline-derived CDR1 and CDR2 are SGHRS and YFSETQ. CDR3: CASSLHSFMNTEAFF. The CDR3 DNA follows: TGCGCCAGCAGCTTGCATTCGTTCATGAACACTGAAGCTTTCTTT.

The CDR3 DNA is TGTGCCAGCAGTTACTGGGAGAGCTCCTACAATGAGCAGTTCTTC. Protein sequence: CASSYWESSYNEQFF. The gene calls are TRBV6-5 and TRBJ2-1; D might be TRBD2 (5 bases). The CDR3 has 15 residues. Trimming stripped 1 base from V and 0 bases from J, with 7 bases between. Germline V lookup: CDR1 MNHEY, CDR2 SVGAGI.

This clone was detected only a few times. The chain couples TRBV6-6 to TRBJ1-5; D call uncertain. In germline, CDR1 is MNHNY, CDR2 SVGAGI (reference sequence). V was cut by 2 bases and J by 4 bases, with 12 bases left in between. This CDR3 spans 15 amino acids. CDR3 sequence (DNA): TGTGCCAGCAGTTACGACGGGCCGCTGAATCAGCCCCAGCATTTT. As protein: CASSYDGPLNQPQHF.

The V call is TRBV5-5, the J call TRBJ1-1; possibly TRBD1 for D (5 bases). This CDR3 is 15 amino acids long. Germline-derived CDR1 and CDR2 are SGHKS and YYEKEE (reference sequence). V shed 4 bases and J shed 4 bases, with 17 bases lying between them. CDR3 in amino acids: CASSPRGGWGTEAFF. Written as DNA, the CDR3 is TGTGCCAGCAGCCCCCGGGGGGGATGGGGCACTGAAGCTTTCTTT. Together with reference TRBV5-5 and TRBJ1-1, the CDR3 gives the full variable domain: DAGVTQSPTHLIKTRGQQVTLRCSPISGHKSVSWYQQVLGQGPQFIFQYYEKEERGRGNFPDRFSARQFPNYSSELNVNALLLGDSALYLCASSPRGGWGTEAFFGQGTRLTVV.

A remark on this clone: Compared with germline, one end of the junction differs, possibly owing to a read error. At the DNA level, this CDR3 is encoded by other sequences in the same sample as well. The J gene is TRBJ1-1, the V gene TRBV30; D not certain. The germline CDR1 and CDR2 sequences are GTSNPN and SVGIG (reference sequence). This CDR3 has 13 residues. CDR3 DNA: TGTGCTTGGAGCCGGCCCGGAATTGCTGAAGCTTTCTTT. Its translation is CAWSRPGIAEAFF. Supplemented by reference TRBV30 and TRBJ1-1, the full variable domain reads SQTIHQWPATLVQPVGSPLSLECTVEGTSNPNLYWYRQAAGRGLQLLFYSVGIGQISSEVPQNLSASRPQDRQFILSSKKLLLSDSGFYLCAWSRPGIAEAFFGQGTRLTVV.

This clone was detected a few times. The rearrangement uses TRBV30 and TRBJ2-7; tentatively, D is TRBD1 (6 bases). The germline V gene has CDR1 GTSNPN and CDR2 SVGIG (reference sequence). V shed 4 bases and J shed 4 bases, with 11 bases lying between them. CDR3 length: 12 amino acids. CDR3 bases: TGTGCCTGGAAGCAGGGGACATACGAGCAGTACTTC. This encodes CAWKQGTYEQYF.

The chain has TRBV4-1 and TRBJ1-5; D is unclear. Germline values: CDR1 MGHRA, CDR2 YSYEKL. The V end lost 3 bases, the J end lost 0 bases, and 15 bases lay between the germline ends. The CDR3 extends over 17 amino acids. The CDR3 region is CASSQVDMGLSNQPQHF. The CDR3 DNA is TGCGCCAGCAGCCAGGTCGACATGGGCCTTAGCAATCAGCCCCAGCATTTT.

In this sample, this clone turned up once. This sequence joins TRBV11-2 and TRBJ2-3, with 8 bases identical to TRBD2. This CDR3 contains 15 residues. V lost 5 bases to trimming and J lost 2 bases; unmatched junction nucleotides: 6. The germline V gene has CDR1 SGHAT and CDR2 FQNNGV. CDR3 coding DNA: TGTGCCAGCAGCCCCCGGACTAGCTTCACAGATACGCAGTATTTT. It specifies CASSPRTSFTDTQYF.

The J gene is TRBJ2-3, the V gene TRBV4-1; maybe TRBD2 (7 bases). CDR3 length: 15 amino acids. V gave up 1 base and J gave up 6 bases, with 14 bases separating them. Germline CDR1 and CDR2: MGHRA and YSYEKL. CDR3 protein: CASSQGWGGRDTQYF. DNA for the CDR3: TGCGCCAGCAGCCAAGGGTGGGGGGGCAGGGATACGCAGTATTTT.

The genes are TRBV5-1 and TRBJ1-6; 8 bases are shared with TRBD1. This CDR3 has 14 residues. With 6 bases clipped from V and 7 bases from J, the junction kept 6 bases outside the gene matches. Looked up from germline, CDR1 is SGHRS and CDR2 is YFSETQ. The DNA of the CDR3 is TGCGCCAGCACCCCGGACAGGGAAAATTCACCCCTCCACTTT. It specifies CASTPDRENSPLHF.

The V gene is TRBV18, the J gene TRBJ2-2; a possible D gene is TRBD1 (6 bases). Trimming left V 3 bases short and J 4 bases short, with 9 bases between. This CDR3 has 14 amino acids. CDR1 and CDR2 (germline): KGHSH, LQKENI. CDR3 DNA sequence: TGTGCCAGCTCACCCCCAGGGGTCACCGGGGAGCTGTTTTTT. Translating gives CASSPPGVTGELFF.

This clone came up a few times. This rearrangement joins TRBV18 to TRBJ1-5; D gene uncertain. The length of the CDR3 is 13 residues. Germline CDR1 reads KGHSH; CDR2 reads LQKENI. V was shortened by 4 bases and J by 15 bases, with 19 bases between the two germline ends. The CDR3 is CASSLTGESPGHF. The CDR3 DNA is TGTGCCAGCTCACTGACTGGTGAGTCGCCGGGGCATTTT.

The DNA for the CDR3 is TGTGCCAGCAGCTTAGGAGGCAGCGTAGGGTACACCTTC. It specifies CASSLGGSVGYTF. This sequence joins TRBV7-8 and TRBJ1-2; D gene unclear. Germline CDR1 reads SGHVS; CDR2 reads FQNEAQ. V was clipped by 1 base and J by 11 bases, with 14 bases between them. The CDR3 is 13 amino acids.